The 2 T cell receptor beta chains in this list originate from one sample, sequenced in a study of blood T cell repertoires in COVID-19. Sequencing was performed with immunoSEQ multiplex PCR; in TCRdb, only in-frame clones are kept and a portion is missing. The data contain around 130,000 clones, roughly four fifths of them seen just once; the ten biggest clones take up less than 4.5%. What was sequenced was peripheral blood. All receptors come from an elderly woman with acute or convalescent COVID-19.

The gene calls are TRBV6-1 and TRBJ2-1, with 9 bases fitting TRBD1. V was clipped by 2 bases and J by 6 bases; unmatched bases: 20. Germline V gene lookup returns CDR1 MNHNS and CDR2 SASEGT. The CDR3 loop spans 20 amino acids. CDR3 DNA: TGTGCCAGCAGTGAATACCGGGGGACAGGGTTACGGCGGGAGCCCAATGAGCAGTTCTTC. It encodes CASSEYRGTGLRREPNEQFF.

The chain uses TRBV28 and TRBJ1-5, with D hard to call. The CDR3 loop spans 13 amino acids. Per germline, CDR1 MDHEN and CDR2 SYDVKM. V was pared by 7 bases and J by 6 bases, with 13 bases between. The CDR3 region has the DNA TGTGCCAGCAATTTTGGCAGTACTCAGCCCCAGCATTTT. Translating it yields CASNFGSTQPQHF.